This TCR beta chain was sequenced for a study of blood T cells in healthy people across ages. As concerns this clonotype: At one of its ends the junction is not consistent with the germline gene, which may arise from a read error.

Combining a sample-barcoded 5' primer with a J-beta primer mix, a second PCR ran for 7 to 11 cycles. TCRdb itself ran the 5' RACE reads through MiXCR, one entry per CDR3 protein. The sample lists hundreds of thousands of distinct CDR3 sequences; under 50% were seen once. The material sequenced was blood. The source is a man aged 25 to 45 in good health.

The DNA of the CDR3 is TGCAGTGCTAGACAGACAGATATGCAGTATTTT. Amino acids: CSARQTDMQYF. The chain uses TRBV20-1 and TRBJ2-3, with a weak D call TRBD1 (5 bases). This CDR3 has 11 amino acids. Per germline, CDR1 DFQATT and CDR2 SNEGSKA (reference sequence).